Listed below are T cell receptor beta chains from one sample, sequenced in a study of cytomegalovirus exposure and HLA in healthy donors. Clones were sequenced by immunoSEQ multiplex PCR, and TCRdb holds only the in-frame ones, with some missing. The data contain approximately 130,000 clones, about 77% of them singletons. Sample: PBMCs. The source is a man in his fifties or sixties in good health and CMV-seronegative. Both conserved end residues are part of each CDR3. The order of the fields is D gene, J gene, V gene, clone size, CDR3 DNA, CDR3 protein. D genes are given only for firm matches. Expanded clones are given a class, and other clones once, few, many or no size at all.

>TRBD1|TRBJ2-1|TRBV9|few
TGTGCCAGCAGCGTTATCGGACAGGGGTGGGATGAGCAGTTCTTC
CASSVIGQGWDEQFF
>.|TRBJ1-4|TRBV18|.
TGTGCCAGCTCACTGACGGAGACTAATGAAAAACTGTTTTTT
CASSLTETNEKLFF
>TRBD2|TRBJ2-1|TRBV7-2|few
TGTGCCAGCCTCAAAAGCGGACTAGCGGGAACGGTTGAGCAGTTCTTC
CASLKSGLAGTVEQFF
>TRBD2|TRBJ2-2|TRBV5-4|.
TGTGCCAGCAGCTGGAGCGGGAGGGCCTCCGGGGAGCTGTTTTTT
CASSWSGRASGELFF
>TRBD1|TRBJ1-4|TRBV28|.
TGTGCCAGCAGTTTACCGACAGGGCGTAATGAAAAACTGTTTTTT
CASSLPTGRNEKLFF
>.|TRBJ2-7|TRBV15|few
TGTGCCACCAGCAGAGATCGTACGGGAGTGAACGGCGAGCAGTACTTC
CATSRDRTGVNGEQYF
>.|TRBJ1-5|TRBV6-6|.
TGTGCCAGCAGTACCTCCGGGCCACAGGGTCAGCCCCAGCATTTT
CASSTSGPQGQPQHF
>TRBD2|TRBJ2-2|TRBV5-5|.
TGTGCCAGCAGCTATAGATCGGGACTAGCGGCCACCGGGGAGCTGTTTTTT
CASSYRSGLAATGELFF
>TRBD1|TRBJ2-2|TRBV6-6|.
TGTGCCAGCAGTTCCCCGGGACAGGGGGCCTGGGAGCTGTTTTTT
CASSSPGQGAWELFF
>.|TRBJ1-2|TRBV30|.
TGTGCCTGGAGTGTCGCGAGAGTTTGGACCTTC
CAWSVARVWTF
>.|TRBJ1-1|TRBV5-1|.
TGCGCCAGCACCCCTTCGGGAGGGATCACTGAAGCTTTCTTT
CASTPSGGITEAFF
>TRBD2|TRBJ2-3|TRBV7-2|once
TGTGCCAGCAGCTTACCTTCCGGTAGCGGGAGGGCGACAGATACGCAGTATTTT
CASSLPSGSGRATDTQYF
>.|TRBJ1-1|TRBV5-8|.
TGTGCCAGCAGCCGACAGTTGAACACTGAAGCTTTCTTT
CASSRQLNTEAFF
>.|TRBJ2-2|TRBV6-5|once
TGTGCCAGCCGAGGGGGGGAGGCGAAGCACAGGGAGCTGTTTTTT
CASRGGEAKHRELFF
>TRBD2|TRBJ2-1|TRBV6-5|.
TGTGCCAGCTCCCCCCGGGGGAGGGCTTACAATGAGCAGTTCTTC
CASSPRGRAYNEQFF
>.|TRBJ1-2|TRBV2|.
TGTGCCAGCAGTGAAGAGATTTTGTCGAGGATAAACTATGGCTACACCTTC
CASSEEILSRINYGYTF
>.|TRBJ2-2|TRBV4-1|.
TGCGCCAGCAGCCCTCAAGGGACTTTAACCGGGGAGCTGTTTTTT
CASSPQGTLTGELFF
>TRBD1|TRBJ2-2|TRBV12-5|few
TGTGCTAGTGGCCAAGACAGGGGGTGGAACACCGGGGAGCTGTTTTTT
CASGQDRGWNTGELFF
>.|TRBJ2-2|TRBV10-1|few
TGCGCCAGCAACCCAGGCCTGGCAGACACCGGGGAGCTGTTTTTT
CASNPGLADTGELFF
>TRBD1|TRBJ1-2|TRBV6-1|.
TGTGCCAGCAGCAATAGAAGACAGGGCGGCGGTGGCTACACCTTC
CASSNRRQGGGGYTF
>.|TRBJ2-1|TRBV28|.
TGTGCCAGCAGTTTATCCCCTACAGTTAAACAGTTCTTC
CASSLSPTVKQFF
>TRBD1|TRBJ1-2|TRBV29-1|.
TGCAGCGTGGACGACAGGGACGGCTATGGCTACACCTTC
CSVDDRDGYGYTF
>.|TRBJ1-2|TRBV28|.
TGTGCCAGCAAGGGGGGGCACGGCGGGGACTATGGCTACACCTTC
CASKGGHGGDYGYTF